This record covers a single T cell receptor (beta chain). Its antigen remains unknown. This sequence may be a read error, since a much larger clone differs from it by one base. Because it lacks the conserved phenylalanine or tryptophan at the end, this CDR3 is likely a read error. TRB was amplified from about 240-490 ng of blood genomic DNA. TRB rearrangements were amplified by multiplex PCR with BIOMED2 TRB-A/B primers. TCRdb itself ran the multiplex PCR reads through MiXCR, one entry per CDR3 protein. In the table there are 20,000 to 25,000 distinct CDR3 sequences, around 30% of which are singletons. The data originate from a study of T and B cells in COVID-19 patients. On the study more broadly: Most recovered patients had mild to moderate COVID-19 treated as outpatients. In the active-infection cohort, about 90% of the roughly 20 patients had comorbidities linked to unfavorable COVID-19 outcome.

Overall study results and limits: Patients with COVID-19 reportedly showed strongly skewed T cell receptor beta variable and joining gene usage.

Input material: blood. This sequence was found in a human donor who had recovered from COVID-19.

The CDR3 DNA reads as TGTGCCAGCAAGGTGTGGAGCACAGATACGCAGTATCTT. Translation: CASKVWSTDTQYL. The chain couples TRBV6-5 to TRBJ2-3, with D unclear. The V gene lost 7 bases and the J gene lost 0 bases, with 8 bases spanning the gap. CDR1 and CDR2 from the germline V gene are MNHEY and SVGAGI. The CDR3 is 13 amino acids.